The rows below give T cell receptor beta chains drawn from one sample of a study of T-cell reconstitution after alpha-beta-depleted transplantation in children. TCRdb passed the PCR reads through MiXCR, listing each CDR3 protein once. The table includes more than 500,000 distinct CDR3 sequences, about 10% detected once. The source was PBMCs, mostly from graft donor cells, collected 180 days after TCRalphabeta/CD19-depleted stem cell transplant. The receptors here all came from a female patient under 10 years old who had a stem cell transplant for aplastic anemia, so the T cells may come from the graft donor. CDR3s include the opening cysteine and the closing phenylalanine or tryptophan. Fields, in order: D gene, clone size, V gene, J gene, CDR3 protein, CDR3 DNA. A D gene is named only where the DNA matches it firmly. For some rows the clone size is stated as once, few or many, or as a class when expanded; others skip it.

D gene: NA; clone size: NA; V gene: TRBV15; J gene: TRBJ2-6; CDR3 protein: CATSRGTAGANVLTF; CDR3 DNA: TGTGCCACCAGCAGAGGTACAGCTGGGGCCAACGTCCTGACTTTC
D gene: NA; clone size: NA; V gene: TRBV7-8; J gene: TRBJ2-1; CDR3 protein: CASSLSPRSYNEQFF; CDR3 DNA: TGTGCCAGCAGCTTATCACCCCGCTCCTACAATGAGCAGTTCTTC
D gene: NA; clone size: NA; V gene: TRBV20-1; J gene: TRBJ1-1; CDR3 protein: CSAPKSGDTEAFF; CDR3 DNA: TGCAGTGCTCCTAAGTCGGGGGACACTGAAGCTTTCTTT
D gene: NA; clone size: many; V gene: TRBV4-1; J gene: TRBJ1-1; CDR3 protein: CASSQNTYRGWNTEAFF; CDR3 DNA: TGCGCCAGCAGCCAAAACACCTACAGAGGGTGGAACACTGAAGCTTTCTTT
D gene: NA; clone size: NA; V gene: TRBV4-1; J gene: TRBJ2-2; CDR3 protein: CASSQDRDQGTRTGELFF; CDR3 DNA: TGCGCCAGCAGCCAAGATCGGGATCAGGGAACGCGGACCGGGGAGCTGTTTTTT
D gene: NA; clone size: many; V gene: TRBV19; J gene: TRBJ2-2; CDR3 protein: CASMYRVSNTGELFF; CDR3 DNA: TGTGCCAGTATGTACCGCGTATCGAACACCGGGGAGCTGTTTTTT
D gene: NA; clone size: few; V gene: TRBV20-1; J gene: TRBJ1-5; CDR3 protein: CSARDGTTGPQHF; CDR3 DNA: TGCAGTGCTAGAGATGGCACGACCGGGCCCCAGCATTTT
D gene: NA; clone size: NA; V gene: TRBV29-1; J gene: TRBJ1-1; CDR3 protein: CSVEIRAAGGTEAFF; CDR3 DNA: TGCAGCGTTGAGATTAGGGCAGCCGGAGGCACTGAAGCTTTCTTT
D gene: TRBD1; clone size: NA; V gene: TRBV24-1; J gene: TRBJ1-2; CDR3 protein: CATSGLGQIYGYTF; CDR3 DNA: TGTGCCACCAGTGGACTGGGACAGATCTATGGCTACACCTTC
D gene: TRBD2; clone size: NA; V gene: TRBV7-8; J gene: TRBJ2-1; CDR3 protein: CASSLYLAGGTHNEQFF; CDR3 DNA: TGTGCCAGCAGCTTATATCTAGCGGGAGGAACCCACAATGAGCAGTTCTTC
D gene: NA; clone size: few; V gene: TRBV18; J gene: TRBJ2-1; CDR3 protein: CASSPWQGRGNEQFF; CDR3 DNA: TGTGCCAGCTCACCATGGCAGGGGAGGGGCAATGAGCAGTTCTTC
D gene: NA; clone size: few; V gene: TRBV15; J gene: TRBJ1-1; CDR3 protein: CATSRSWEAEAFF; CDR3 DNA: TGTGCCACCAGCAGATCATGGGAGGCTGAAGCTTTCTTT
D gene: TRBD1; clone size: many; V gene: TRBV15; J gene: TRBJ1-4; CDR3 protein: CATSRAGQGNEKLFF; CDR3 DNA: TGTGCCACCAGCAGAGCGGGACAGGGAAATGAAAAACTGTTTTTT
D gene: NA; clone size: few; V gene: TRBV28; J gene: TRBJ2-7; CDR3 protein: CAISGGSTGEQYF; CDR3 DNA: TGTGCCATCTCAGGGGGGTCCACGGGCGAGCAGTACTTC
D gene: NA; clone size: few; V gene: TRBV19; J gene: TRBJ2-2; CDR3 protein: CASSIGRTIIATGELFF; CDR3 DNA: TGTGCCAGTAGTATAGGTCGGACGATCATAGCCACCGGGGAGCTGTTTTTT
D gene: NA; clone size: NA; V gene: TRBV28; J gene: TRBJ2-7; CDR3 protein: CASSLYYREGIENEQYF; CDR3 DNA: TGTGCCAGCAGTTTATATTACCGAGAGGGGATAGAAAACGAGCAGTACTTC
D gene: NA; clone size: many; V gene: TRBV7-2; J gene: TRBJ2-2; CDR3 protein: CASSFTHQTNTGELFF; CDR3 DNA: TGTGCCAGCAGCTTTACTCACCAAACGAACACCGGGGAGCTGTTTTTT
D gene: NA; clone size: NA; V gene: TRBV14; J gene: TRBJ1-1; CDR3 protein: CASSQGAGGGLNTEAFF; CDR3 DNA: TGTGCCAGCAGCCAAGGCGCAGGAGGGGGGCTGAACACTGAAGCTTTCTTT
D gene: NA; clone size: NA; V gene: TRBV20-1; J gene: TRBJ1-2; CDR3 protein: CSARRPDNYGYTF; CDR3 DNA: TGCAGTGCTAGAAGGCCAGACAACTATGGCTACACCTTC
D gene: TRBD1; clone size: NA; V gene: TRBV12-5; J gene: TRBJ1-4; CDR3 protein: CASGLEKTGSSHEKLFF; CDR3 DNA: TGTGCTAGTGGTTTGGAGAAGACAGGGTCATCTCATGAAAAACTGTTTTTT
D gene: NA; clone size: few; V gene: TRBV12-3/TRBV12-4; J gene: TRBJ1-2; CDR3 protein: CASSFGQRFDGYTF; CDR3 DNA: TGTGCCAGCAGTTTCGGACAGCGCTTCGATGGCTACACCTTC
D gene: NA; clone size: NA; V gene: TRBV29-1; J gene: TRBJ2-5; CDR3 protein: CSPETQYF; CDR3 DNA: TGCAGCCCAGAGACCCAGTACTTC
D gene: NA; clone size: NA; V gene: TRBV19; J gene: TRBJ1-1; CDR3 protein: CASTTGSRGWNTEAFF; CDR3 DNA: TGTGCCAGCACCACAGGGAGTCGGGGGTGGAACACTGAAGCTTTCTTT
D gene: TRBD2; clone size: NA; V gene: TRBV29-1; J gene: TRBJ2-7; CDR3 protein: CSVGAGVYEQYF; CDR3 DNA: TGCAGCGTGGGAGCGGGAGTGTACGAGCAGTACTTC
D gene: TRBD2; clone size: few; V gene: TRBV20-1; J gene: TRBJ2-7; CDR3 protein: CSALELAGGRYEQYF; CDR3 DNA: TGCAGTGCCTTGGAACTAGCGGGAGGAAGGTACGAGCAGTACTTC
D gene: TRBD1; clone size: NA; V gene: TRBV7-2; J gene: TRBJ2-5; CDR3 protein: CASSPGGTGQETQYF; CDR3 DNA: TGTGCCAGCAGCCCAGGCGGGACAGGCCAAGAGACCCAGTACTTC
D gene: NA; clone size: NA; V gene: TRBV5-1; J gene: TRBJ2-6; CDR3 protein: CASSLAGQVSGANVLTF; CDR3 DNA: TGCGCCAGCAGCTTGGCCGGGCAGGTATCTGGGGCCAACGTCCTGACTTTC
D gene: TRBD1; clone size: NA; V gene: TRBV29-1; J gene: TRBJ2-2; CDR3 protein: CSVERRDRGNTGELFF; CDR3 DNA: TGCAGCGTTGAACGGAGGGACAGGGGGAATACCGGGGAGCTGTTTTTT
D gene: TRBD2; clone size: few; V gene: TRBV7-2; J gene: TRBJ2-1; CDR3 protein: CASSPRPSGSTYNEQFF; CDR3 DNA: TGTGCCAGCAGCCCTCGCCCTAGCGGGAGCACTTACAATGAGCAGTTCTTC
D gene: NA; clone size: many; V gene: TRBV20-1; J gene: TRBJ1-1; CDR3 protein: CSARGGNTEAFF; CDR3 DNA: TGCAGCGCGCGGGGGGGGAACACTGAAGCTTTCTTT
D gene: NA; clone size: NA; V gene: TRBV5-6; J gene: TRBJ2-7; CDR3 protein: CASSGWGGTYEQYF; CDR3 DNA: TGTGCCAGCAGCGGATGGGGCGGGACTTACGAGCAGTACTTC
D gene: TRBD1; clone size: NA; V gene: TRBV13; J gene: TRBJ2-7; CDR3 protein: CASSLPGQGEVYEQYF; CDR3 DNA: TGTGCCAGCAGCTTACCGGGACAGGGGGAGGTCTACGAGCAGTACTTC
D gene: NA; clone size: many; V gene: TRBV6-1; J gene: TRBJ1-5; CDR3 protein: CASARDINYQPQHF; CDR3 DNA: TGTGCCAGCGCAAGGGACATTAATTATCAGCCCCAGCATTTT
D gene: TRBD1; clone size: NA; V gene: TRBV19; J gene: TRBJ2-3; CDR3 protein: CASSTGQGSDTQYF; CDR3 DNA: TGTGCCAGTAGTACCGGACAGGGGTCAGATACGCAGTATTTT
D gene: NA; clone size: NA; V gene: TRBV28; J gene: TRBJ2-2; CDR3 protein: CASSSRGADGELFF; CDR3 DNA: TGTGCCAGCAGTTCCCGGGGAGCCGACGGGGAGCTGTTTTTT